One and the same sample provided the 18 T cell receptor beta chains below, sequenced in a study of T cell responses to AZD1222 COVID-19 vaccine (dated by TCRdb to the early 2020s). The time point label on this specimen signifies: baseline before first vaccination. The sample's treatment or condition label is to be understood as: meningococcal conjugate vaccine given as trial control. The library was built by means of the immunoSEQ multiplex PCR assay. TCRdb took over this immuneACCESS table, retaining in-frame rearrangements with V and J assigned. Such tables are incomplete; in checked studies, under half of the missing clones stem from an unresolved V gene, and the remainder is unexplained. The sample has approximately 140,000 clones on record, approximately 85% of them singletons. Of the sample, roughly 4.3% is held by the ten largest clones. Specimen: peripheral blood, collected on day 0 of MenACWY control vaccination. These receptors were obtained from an adult in good health.

The chain has TRBV11-2 and TRBJ2-1; 9 bases are shared with TRBD2. This CDR3 has 18 residues. Germline CDR1 and CDR2: SGHAT and FQNNGV. Losses at the gene ends were 1 base for V and 7 bases for J; bases not matched to a gene: 14. DNA of the CDR3: TGTGCCAGCAGCTTAGTCACGGTCGGCGGGGGGGGCAAAAATGAGCAGTTCTTC. Its translation: CASSLVTVGGGGKNEQFF.

The rearrangement joins TRBV2 to TRBJ1-4; possibly TRBD1 for D (6 bases). The CDR3 runs to 13 residues. V was clipped by 2 bases and J by 8 bases, with 9 bases between them. Germline V gene lookup returns CDR1 SNHLY and CDR2 FYNNEI. The CDR3 DNA follows: TGTGCCAGCAGTGAAAGGAGGGGGGAAAAACTGTTTTTT. Protein: CASSERRGEKLFF.

The V call is TRBV5-4, the J call TRBJ1-6, with D possibly TRBD1 on 5 matching bases. The V end lost 3 bases, the J end lost 7 bases, and 11 bases lay between the germline ends. Germline V gene data show CDR1 as SGHNT and CDR2 as YYREEE (reference sequence). The CDR3 has 14 residues. The CDR3 region is CASSSTGQNSPLHF. DNA of the CDR3: TGTGCCAGCAGCTCAACGGGGCAGAATTCACCCCTCCACTTT.

Many counts were recorded for this clone. V usage is TRBV5-1 and J usage is TRBJ2-7; D is perhaps TRBD2 (5 bases). Trimming cost V 0 bases and J 0 bases, with 10 bases left between them. CDR3 length equals 15 residues. CDR1 is SGHRS and CDR2 is YFSETQ in the germline V gene. CDR3 region: CASSLAASRSYEQYF. The CDR3 nucleotides are TGCGCCAGCAGCTTGGCGGCTAGCCGCTCCTACGAGCAGTACTTC.

The chain has TRBV2 and TRBJ1-1; D is perhaps TRBD1 (6 bases). Trimming pared 7 bases from V and 7 bases from J, leaving 16 bases between. From germline, CDR1 is SNHLY and CDR2 FYNNEI. The CDR3 loop spans 13 amino acids. The CDR3 reads CASNLRGADEAFF. The DNA of the CDR3 is TGTGCCAGCAACTTAAGGGGGGCGGATGAAGCTTTCTTT.

This chain connects TRBV6-1 to TRBJ1-6; D is possibly TRBD1 (5 bases). With 0 bases removed from V and 7 bases from J, the gap between germline ends came to 10 bases. This CDR3 is 15 amino acids long. Germline lookup yields CDR1 MNHNS and CDR2 SASEGT. CDR3 sequence reads: CASSEAFQGNSPLHF. The CDR3 bases are TGTGCCAGCAGTGAAGCGTTCCAGGGAAATTCACCCCTCCACTTT.

The J gene is TRBJ1-2, the V gene TRBV19; weak D call: TRBD1 (5 bases). Between the trimmed V and J ends, which lost 7 bases and 6 bases, there was a span of 18 bases. There are 14 residues in the CDR3. Germline lookup yields CDR1 LNHDA and CDR2 SQIVND (reference sequence). The CDR3 nucleotides read TGTGCCAGTACCCCTTCAGGCAGGGTCGATGGCTACACCTTC. It encodes CASTPSGRVDGYTF.

V gene TRBV9 combines with J gene TRBJ1-5; 7 positions agree with TRBD1. The CDR3 is 15 amino acids. Germline V gene data show CDR1 as SGDLS and CDR2 as YYNGEE. V was pared by 3 bases and J by 6 bases, with 9 bases of the junction left unmatched. The CDR3 bases are TGTGCCAGCAGCGCCAAACAGGGGAGCCGTCAGCCCCAGCATTTT. Amino acid sequence: CASSAKQGSRQPQHF.

V usage is TRBV6-5 and J usage is TRBJ2-1; a possible D gene is TRBD1 (6 bases). The CDR3 runs to 14 residues. V shed 3 bases and J shed 6 bases, with 12 bases lying between them. Germline loops: CDR1 MNHEY, CDR2 SVGAGI. CDR3 region: CASSYRLGANEQFF. Here the CDR3 DNA reads TGTGCCAGCAGTTATCGGTTGGGGGCCAATGAGCAGTTCTTC.

The chain combines TRBV4-2 with TRBJ2-3; TRBD2 might be the D (5 bases). V was clipped by 0 bases and J by 4 bases, with 11 bases between them. CDR3 size: 15 residues. Germline V gene data show CDR1 as LGHNA and CDR2 as YNFKEQ. This chain's CDR3 is CASSQDLLAADTQYF. The CDR3 coding sequence is TGTGCCAGCAGCCAAGATCTGCTAGCCGCAGATACGCAGTATTTT.

This clone was recorded a few times. This chain links TRBV6-2 or TRBV6-3 with TRBJ1-1; 7 positions agree with TRBD1. This CDR3 spans 15 amino acids. With V trimmed by 0 bases and J by 4 bases, 5 bases remained unmatched. Germline loops: CDR1 MNHEY, CDR2 SVGEGT. CDR3 bases: TGTGCCAGCAGTTACTCGAGGGGGCGCAGCACTGAAGCTTTCTTT. Translating gives CASSYSRGRSTEAFF.

This chain uses TRBV6-5 with TRBJ2-3; D is tentatively TRBD1 or TRBD2 (5 bases each). Germline V gives CDR1 MNHEY, CDR2 SVGAGI. The V end was cut by 6 bases, the J end by 6 bases, with 13 bases between. The CDR3 is made up of 13 amino acids. The CDR3 bases are TGTGCCAGCAGCCGGGGCCCCCAGGATACGCAGTATTTT. As protein: CASSRGPQDTQYF.

The chain is built from TRBV7-3 and TRBJ1-1; D is perhaps TRBD1 (5 bases). Germline V gene data show CDR1 as SGHTA and CDR2 as FQGTGA. This CDR3 has 13 residues. Trimming took 2 bases from V and 1 from J, leaving 5 bases between them. The CDR3 reads CASSLQGNTEAFF. The CDR3 bases are TGTGCCAGCAGCTTACAGGGGAACACTGAAGCTTTCTTT.

V gene TRBV7-2 combines with J gene TRBJ1-5; D is unclear. Trimming removed 5 bases at V and 11 bases at J, with 16 bases between. CDR3 length: 13 residues. CDR1 and CDR2 (germline): SGHTA, FQGNSA. The CDR3 sequence: CASSRAPFVTQHF. Written as DNA, the CDR3 is TGTGCCAGCAGCCGGGCCCCATTTGTGACCCAGCATTTT.

This chain links TRBV4-2 with TRBJ1-2; 9 nucleotides line up with TRBD1. Trimming at V came to 5 bases and at J to 3 bases, leaving 7 bases not matched to a gene. Germline CDR1 is LGHNA and CDR2 is YNFKEQ. This CDR3 region has 15 residues. The CDR3 nucleotides are TGTGCCAGCAGCTCCCAGGACAGGGGTGACTATGGCTACACCTTC. Translation: CASSSQDRGDYGYTF.

This clone was seen more than once but under ten times. The rearrangement joins TRBV11-1 to TRBJ2-1; unclear D gene. Trimming left V 4 bases short and J 7 bases short, with 5 bases between. This CDR3 region has 11 residues. Germline V lookup: CDR1 SGHAT, CDR2 FQDESV (reference sequence). The CDR3 is CASSSENEQFF. Written as DNA, the CDR3 is TGTGCCAGCAGCTCGGAGAATGAGCAGTTCTTC. Full variable domain (outside the CDR3, taken from reference TRBV11-1 and TRBJ2-1): EAEVAQSPRYKITEKSQAVAFWCDPISGHATLYWYRQILGQGPELLVQFQDESVVDDSQLPKDRFSAERLKGVDSTLKIQPAELGDSAMYLCASSSENEQFFGPGTRLTVL.

The chain has TRBV7-9 and TRBJ2-5; D is possibly TRBD2 (7 bases). This CDR3 is 19 amino acids long. Germline V gene lookup returns CDR1 SEHNR and CDR2 FQNEAQ (reference sequence). V lost 1 base, J lost 4 bases, and 25 bases lay in between. The CDR3, as DNA: TGTGCCAGCAGCTTAGGGTCCCGCTCCATTACAGGGAGGGGAGAGACCCAGTACTTC. Protein: CASSLGSRSITGRGETQYF.

The genes are TRBV5-6 and TRBJ1-2, with D perhaps matching TRBD1 (5 bases). The germline gives CDR1 SGHDT, CDR2 YYEEEE. The V end was cut by 4 bases, the J end by 6 bases, with 10 bases between. CDR3 length equals 12 residues. The chain's CDR3 is CASSPGGDGYTF. DNA for the CDR3: TGTGCCAGCAGCCCCGGGGGGGATGGCTACACCTTC.